This T cell receptor beta chain originates from a study of breast tumors, draining lymph nodes, adjacent tissues (dated by TCRdb to the mid-2010s). Regarding the research as a whole: In breast cancer patients, the study compared the TCR beta repertoires of tumor, adjacent nontumor tissue and axillary lymph nodes. In human breast cancer, the study set out to assess how tumor, surrounding tissue and draining lymph node repertoires relate to one another and whether T cells might be exchanged between them. Study-wide conclusions, independent of this receptor: The conclusion that tumor T cells originate in lymph nodes was framed as consistent with a hypothesis rather than directly demonstrated. Tumor and nontumor tissue repertoires were found to be significantly more similar in luminal-like than in basal-like breast cancer. The data were considered consistent with the idea that most tumor T cells come from the lymph node and then expand in tumor tissue. Tumor T-cell repertoires showed less diversity than lymph node repertoires and more diversity than nontumor tissue repertoires, and tumor T-cell repertoires showed preferential V and J gene usage.

This clonotype was recorded many times. Its binding antigen is unknown. One base away there is no much larger clone; base qualities are not given. The CDR1 and CDR2 encoded by the germline V gene are SGHTA and FQGTGA. V and J are trimmed by 3 bases and 6 bases, and the gene matches miss 0 bases of the junction. The CDR3 starts with the cysteine, ends with the phenylalanine, and has 15 residues. The kept DNA is CDR3 alone, 45 bases in frame from the first base. The lymph node samples were taken from the axillary draining lymph nodes of breast cancer patients. Instrument on record: Illumina HiSeq 2000. Multiplex PCR amplification was used to generate the TCR beta chain libraries. The amplified TCR beta chain products were analyzed by high-throughput sequencing. TCRdb itself trimmed the public reads at Q25 with fastp, ran MiXCR and retained productive beta chains. Rows matching on CDR3 protein sequence are summarized as one entry with the most common DNA and genes. For this sample there are some 130,000 distinct CDR3 sequences; 15% to 20% appear just once. The ten largest clones take up 3.5% to 4.5% of the sample.

Sequenced input: axillary lymph node tissue. This TCR was recovered from a female donor with breast cancer. Some clones in this sample may be carry-over from other donors' samples. The sequence joins TRBV7-3 to TRBJ2-1; 15 nucleotides in the junction match TRBD2. The DNA is as follows: TGTGCCAGCAGCTTGGGACTAGCGGGAGGCAATGAGCAGTTCTTC. This sequence encodes CASSLGLAGGNEQFF.